This TCR beta chain was identified in a study of neurological immune-mediated disorders. Study results and caveats: One related-CDR3 cluster, identified by phylogenetic grouping, held the repertoires of 18 of 34 multiple sclerosis patients and was a possible signature.

This clonotype was recorded at least ten times. The antigen is undetermined. This CDR3 spans 14 amino acids. V was clipped by 3 bases and J by 5 bases; unmatched bases: 5. Germline values: CDR1 SGHRS, CDR2 YFSETQ. The cDNA was synthesized by means of template-switch 5'RACE, which was carried out with 10-nucleotide random UMIs. TCRdb reprocessed the 5' RACE reads via MiXCR and lists one record per CDR3 protein. Of around 58,000 distinct CDR3 sequences in the sample, more than 3% were seen once. Sequenced material: PBMCs. The chain recombines TRBV5-1 with TRBJ2-1; TRBD2 matches at 7 bases. The receptor's source is an older woman with multiple sclerosis. CDR3 in DNA: TGCGCCAGCAGCTGGAGAACTAGCGACAATGAGCAGTTCTTC. Translating gives CASSWRTSDNEQFF. The variable domain in full, completed from reference TRBV5-1 and TRBJ2-1, reads KAGVTQTPRYLIKTRGQQVTLSCSPISGHRSVSWYQQTPGQGLQFLFEYFSETQRNKGNFPGRFSGRQFSNSRSEMNVSTLELGDSALYLCASSWRTSDNEQFFGPGTRLTVL.